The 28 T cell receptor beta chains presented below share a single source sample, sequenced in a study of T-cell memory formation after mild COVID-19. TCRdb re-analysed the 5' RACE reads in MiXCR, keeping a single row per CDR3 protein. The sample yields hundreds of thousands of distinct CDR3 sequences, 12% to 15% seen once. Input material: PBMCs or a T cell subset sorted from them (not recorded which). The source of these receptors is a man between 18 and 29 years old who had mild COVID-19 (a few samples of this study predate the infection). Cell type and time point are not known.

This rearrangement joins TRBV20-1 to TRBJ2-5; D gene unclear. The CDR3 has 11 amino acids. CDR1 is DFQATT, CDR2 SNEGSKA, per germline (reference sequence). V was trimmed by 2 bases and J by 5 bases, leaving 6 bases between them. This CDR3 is CSARLTETQYF. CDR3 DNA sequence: TGCAGTGCTAGACTTACCGAGACCCAGTACTTC.

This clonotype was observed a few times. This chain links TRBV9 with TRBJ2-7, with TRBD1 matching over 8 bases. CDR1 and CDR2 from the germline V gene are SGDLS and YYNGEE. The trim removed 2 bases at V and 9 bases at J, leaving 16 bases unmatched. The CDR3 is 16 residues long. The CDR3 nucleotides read TGTGCCAGCAGCGTGGTTTTGACAGGGGAGCATAGGCGGCAGTACGTC. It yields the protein CASSVVLTGEHRRQYV.

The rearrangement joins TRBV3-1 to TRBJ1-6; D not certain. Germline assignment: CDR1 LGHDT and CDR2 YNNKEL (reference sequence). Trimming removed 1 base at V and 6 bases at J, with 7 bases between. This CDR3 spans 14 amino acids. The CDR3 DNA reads TGTGCCAGCAGCCAAGTCCACCGTAATTCACCCCTCCACTTT. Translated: CASSQVHRNSPLHF.

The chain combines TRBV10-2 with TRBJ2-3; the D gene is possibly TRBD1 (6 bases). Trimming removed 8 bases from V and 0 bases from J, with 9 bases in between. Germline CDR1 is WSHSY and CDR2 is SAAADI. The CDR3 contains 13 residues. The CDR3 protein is CASQTGSTDTQYF. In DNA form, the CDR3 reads TGCGCCAGCCAGACAGGAAGCACAGATACGCAGTATTTT.

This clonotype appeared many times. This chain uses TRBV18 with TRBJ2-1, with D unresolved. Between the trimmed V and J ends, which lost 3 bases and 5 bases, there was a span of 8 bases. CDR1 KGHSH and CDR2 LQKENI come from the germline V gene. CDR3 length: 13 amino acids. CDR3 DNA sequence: TGTGCCAGCTCACCCACACAGAACAATGAGCAGTTCTTC. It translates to CASSPTQNNEQFF.

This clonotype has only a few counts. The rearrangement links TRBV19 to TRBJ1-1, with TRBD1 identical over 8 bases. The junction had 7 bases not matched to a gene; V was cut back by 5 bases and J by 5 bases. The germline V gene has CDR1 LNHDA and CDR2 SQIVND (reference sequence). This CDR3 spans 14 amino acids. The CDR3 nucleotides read TGTGCCAGTAGTCCCGGACAGGGCTGGACTGAAGCTTTCTTT. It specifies CASSPGQGWTEAFF.

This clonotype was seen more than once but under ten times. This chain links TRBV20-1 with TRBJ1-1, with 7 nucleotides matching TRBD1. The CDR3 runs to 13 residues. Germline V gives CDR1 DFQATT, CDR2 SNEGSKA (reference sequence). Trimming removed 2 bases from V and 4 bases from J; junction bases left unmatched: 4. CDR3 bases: TGCAGTGCTAGACAGGGGGGACGCACTGAAGCTTTCTTT. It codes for CSARQGGRTEAFF.

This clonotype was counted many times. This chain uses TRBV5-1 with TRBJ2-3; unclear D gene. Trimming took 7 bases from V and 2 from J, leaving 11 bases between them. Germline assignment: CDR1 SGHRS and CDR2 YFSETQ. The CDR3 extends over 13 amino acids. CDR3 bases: TGCGCCAGCTCTGACCGCCCCACAGATACGCAGTATTTT. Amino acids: CASSDRPTDTQYF.

The DNA for the CDR3 is TGTGCCAGCAGCGAAGGGTTCACTGAAGCTTTCTTT. It is translated as CASSEGFTEAFF. J is TRBJ1-1 and V is TRBV3-1; D gene unclear. The CDR3 totals 12 residues. Germline CDR1 LGHDT, CDR2 YNNKEL (reference sequence). V was cut by 5 bases and J by 4 bases, with 8 bases left in between.

The CDR3 DNA is TGTGCCAGCAACCTCGAACGACAGTACGAGCAGTACGTC. It is translated as CASNLERQYEQYV. The chain employs TRBV2 and TRBJ2-7; maybe TRBD1 (5 bases). Trimming removed 7 bases from V and 4 bases from J, with 14 bases in between. Germline V lookup: CDR1 SNHLY, CDR2 FYNNEI. The CDR3 contains 13 residues.

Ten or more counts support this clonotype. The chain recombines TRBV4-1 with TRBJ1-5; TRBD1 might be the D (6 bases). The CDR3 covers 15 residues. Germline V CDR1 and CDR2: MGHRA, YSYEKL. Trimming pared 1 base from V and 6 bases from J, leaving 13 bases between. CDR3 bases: TGCGCCAGCAGCCAAGGGGGGCTCGGGACTCAGCCCCAGCATTTT. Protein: CASSQGGLGTQPQHF.

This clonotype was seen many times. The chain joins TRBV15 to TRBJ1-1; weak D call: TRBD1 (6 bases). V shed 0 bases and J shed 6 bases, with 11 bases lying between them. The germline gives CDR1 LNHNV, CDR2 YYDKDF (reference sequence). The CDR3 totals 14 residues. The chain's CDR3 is CATSRERQAPEAFF. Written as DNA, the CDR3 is TGTGCCACCAGCAGAGAACGACAGGCCCCTGAAGCTTTCTTT.

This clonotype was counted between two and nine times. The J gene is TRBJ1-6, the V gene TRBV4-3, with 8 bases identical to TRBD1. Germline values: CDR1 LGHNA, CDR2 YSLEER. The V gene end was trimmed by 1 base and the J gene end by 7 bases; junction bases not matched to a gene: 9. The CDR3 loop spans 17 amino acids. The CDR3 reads CASSQGPGTGLNSPLHF. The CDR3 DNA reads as TGCGCCAGCAGCCAAGGGCCAGGGACAGGTCTCAATTCACCCCTCCACTTT.

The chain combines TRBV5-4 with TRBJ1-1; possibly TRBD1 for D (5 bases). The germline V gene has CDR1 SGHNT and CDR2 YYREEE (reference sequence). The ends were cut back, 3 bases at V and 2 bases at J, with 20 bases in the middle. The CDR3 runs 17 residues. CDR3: CASSSDTASGENTEAFF. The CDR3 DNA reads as TGTGCCAGCAGCTCTGACACAGCATCGGGGGAAAACACTGAAGCTTTCTTT.

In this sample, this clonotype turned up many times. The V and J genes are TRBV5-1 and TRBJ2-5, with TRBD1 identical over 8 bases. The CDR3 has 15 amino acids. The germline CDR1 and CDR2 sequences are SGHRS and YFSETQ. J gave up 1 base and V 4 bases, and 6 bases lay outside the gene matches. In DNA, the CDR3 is TGCGCCAGCAGCCCGGTAACAGGGGGCCAAGAGACCCAGTACTTC. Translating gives CASSPVTGGQETQYF.

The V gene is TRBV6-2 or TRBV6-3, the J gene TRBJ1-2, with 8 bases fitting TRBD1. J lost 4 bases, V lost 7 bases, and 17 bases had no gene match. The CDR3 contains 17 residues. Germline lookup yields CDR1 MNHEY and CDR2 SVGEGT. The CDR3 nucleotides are TGTGCCAGCACCATCCACCGGGACAGGAGCCTTCCCTATGGCTACACCTTC. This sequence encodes CASTIHRDRSLPYGYTF.

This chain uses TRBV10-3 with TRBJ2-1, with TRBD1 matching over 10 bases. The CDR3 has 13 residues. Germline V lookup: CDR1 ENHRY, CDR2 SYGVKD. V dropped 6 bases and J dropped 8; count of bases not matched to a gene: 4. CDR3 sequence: CAISGDRGHEQFF. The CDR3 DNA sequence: TGTGCCATCAGCGGGGACAGGGGCCATGAGCAGTTCTTC.

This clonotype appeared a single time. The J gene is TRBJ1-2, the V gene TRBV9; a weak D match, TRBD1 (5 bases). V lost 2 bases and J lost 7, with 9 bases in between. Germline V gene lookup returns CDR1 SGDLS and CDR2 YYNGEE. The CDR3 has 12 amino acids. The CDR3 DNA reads TGTGCCAGCAGCGTTGCAGGGCCTGGCTACACCTTC. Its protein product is CASSVAGPGYTF.

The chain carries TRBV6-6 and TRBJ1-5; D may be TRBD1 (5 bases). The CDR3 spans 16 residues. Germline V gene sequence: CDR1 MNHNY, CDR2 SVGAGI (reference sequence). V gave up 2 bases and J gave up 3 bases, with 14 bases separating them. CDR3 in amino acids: CASSYEAGQLNQPQHF. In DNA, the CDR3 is TGTGCCAGCAGTTACGAGGCAGGGCAACTCAATCAGCCCCAGCATTTT.

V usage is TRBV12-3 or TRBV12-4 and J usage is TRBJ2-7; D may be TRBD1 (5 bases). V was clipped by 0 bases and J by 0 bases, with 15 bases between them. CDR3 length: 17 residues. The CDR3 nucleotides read TGTGCCAGCAGTTTAGCCCTCGACAGCGTAAGCTCCTACGAGCAGTACTTC. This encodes CASSLALDSVSSYEQYF.

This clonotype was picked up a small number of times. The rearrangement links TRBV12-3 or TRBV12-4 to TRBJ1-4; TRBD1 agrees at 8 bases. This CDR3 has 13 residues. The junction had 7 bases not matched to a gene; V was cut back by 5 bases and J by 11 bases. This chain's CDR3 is CASSPTGADKLFF. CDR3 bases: TGTGCCAGCAGTCCGACAGGGGCGGACAAACTGTTTTTT.

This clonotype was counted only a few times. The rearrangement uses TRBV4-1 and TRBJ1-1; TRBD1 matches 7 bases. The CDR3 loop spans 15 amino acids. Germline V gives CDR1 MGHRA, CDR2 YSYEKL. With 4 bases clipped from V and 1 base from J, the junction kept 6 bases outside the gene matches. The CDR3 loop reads CASSPREGANTEAFF. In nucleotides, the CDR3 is TGCGCCAGCAGCCCGAGGGAGGGGGCGAACACTGAAGCTTTCTTT.

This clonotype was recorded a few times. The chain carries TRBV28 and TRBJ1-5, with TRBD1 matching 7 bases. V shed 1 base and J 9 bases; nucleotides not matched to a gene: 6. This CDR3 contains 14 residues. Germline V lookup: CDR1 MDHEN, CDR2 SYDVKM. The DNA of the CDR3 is TGTGCCAGCAGTTTATCACAGGGGAGCAGGCCCCAGCATTTT. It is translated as CASSLSQGSRPQHF.

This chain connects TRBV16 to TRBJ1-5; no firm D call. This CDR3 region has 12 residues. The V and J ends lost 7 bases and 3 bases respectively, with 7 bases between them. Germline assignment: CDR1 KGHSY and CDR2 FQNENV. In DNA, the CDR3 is TGTGCCAGCAATTTAGCCAATCAGCCCCAGCATTTT. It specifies CASNLANQPQHF.

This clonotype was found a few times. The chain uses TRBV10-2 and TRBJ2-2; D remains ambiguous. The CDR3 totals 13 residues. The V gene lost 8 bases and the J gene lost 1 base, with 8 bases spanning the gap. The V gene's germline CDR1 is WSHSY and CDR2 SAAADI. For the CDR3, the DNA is TGCGCCAGCCTAGAGATGAACACCGGGGAGCTGTTTTTT. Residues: CASLEMNTGELFF.

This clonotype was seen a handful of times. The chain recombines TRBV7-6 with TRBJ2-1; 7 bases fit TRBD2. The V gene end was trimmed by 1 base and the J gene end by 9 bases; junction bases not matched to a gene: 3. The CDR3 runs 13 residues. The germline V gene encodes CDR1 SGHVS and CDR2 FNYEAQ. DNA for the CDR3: TGTGCCAGCAGCTTAGGGACTAGGTTTGAGCAGTTCTTC. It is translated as CASSLGTRFEQFF. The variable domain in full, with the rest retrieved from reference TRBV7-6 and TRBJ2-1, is GAGVSQSPRYKVTKRGQDVALRCDPISGHVSLYWYRQALGQGPEFLTYFNYEAQQDKSGLPNDRFSAERPEGSISTLTIQRTEQRDSAMYRCASSLGTRFEQFFGPGTRLTVL.

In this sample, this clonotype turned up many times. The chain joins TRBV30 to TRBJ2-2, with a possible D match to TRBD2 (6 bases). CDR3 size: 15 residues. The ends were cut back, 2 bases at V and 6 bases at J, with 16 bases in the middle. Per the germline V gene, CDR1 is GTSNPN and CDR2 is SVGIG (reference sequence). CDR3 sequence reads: CAWSKLGLSAGELFF. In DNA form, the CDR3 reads TGTGCCTGGAGTAAACTGGGACTTTCGGCCGGGGAGCTGTTTTTT.

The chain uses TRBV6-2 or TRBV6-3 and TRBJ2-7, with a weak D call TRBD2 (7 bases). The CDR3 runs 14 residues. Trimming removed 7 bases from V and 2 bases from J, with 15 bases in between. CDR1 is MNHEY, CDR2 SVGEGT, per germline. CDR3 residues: CASKVAGATYEQYF. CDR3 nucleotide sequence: TGTGCCAGCAAGGTGGCGGGGGCCACCTACGAGCAGTACTTC.